This TCR beta chain was identified during a study of T cells expressing NK-cell markers (dated by TCRdb to about 2020). A note on the overall study: About 8 donors provided sorted CD3+CD56+NKG2C+, CD3+CD56+NKG2C- and CD3+CD56-NKG2C+ T-cell subsets, whose TCR beta-chain repertoires were profiled. Seven of the eight sequenced donors were HCMV-seropositive and one was HCMV-seronegative. The eight sequenced donors were randomly selected healthy volunteers, three men and five women. The libraries were sequenced on Illumina HiSeq 2000/2500, MiSeq or NextSeq, producing 2 x 150 bp reads.

Sequencer: Illumina HiSeq 2000. TCR beta cDNA libraries were prepared using 5'RACE template switching, which introduced a universal primer site and unique molecular identifiers. cDNA synthesis was primed from the TCR beta constant segment and was followed by two successive PCR amplification steps. The original pipeline was this. MIGEC was used to demultiplex reads and group the reads by UMI, and MiTCR was used to assemble and quantify clonotypes. To exclude erroneous sequences, only TCR cDNA sequences supported by at least two reads were retained. The tcR package was used for downstream repertoire analysis, and clonotypes were matched between fractions using CDR3 nucleotide sequence together with V segment. VDJmatch was used to annotate antigen specificity against VDJdb, with one amino acid substitution in CDR3 allowed. TCRdb reprocessed the reads, and each CDR3 protein sequence is entered once, without DNA. Clone size and V and J calls follow TCRdb, not the original study. The sample has about 260,000 distinct CDR3 sequences on record. The ten largest clones take up around 0.42% of the sample.

As concerns this clonotype: Its antigen is still unknown.

A commercial ELISA kit detecting HCMV-specific IgG in serum was used to determine HCMV serostatus. Ficoll density gradient centrifugation was used to isolate peripheral blood mononuclear cells from blood. General conclusions and limits of the study: Those dominant clonotypes were again the most abundant among CD3+CD56-NKG2C+ cells in a handful of donors, at roughly 25-60.1%. In over 5 donors, the dominant CD3+CD56+NKG2C+ clonotypes were among the top 10 CD8+ clonotypes and accounted for about 1.0-7.5% of CD8+ T cells. It remained unclear whether the expanded NKG2C-expressing T cell clones were specific for HCMV antigens.

The sample consisted of blood T cells: a sorted CD56 or NKG2C T cell subset, CD4+ or CD8+ T cells, or bulk PBMC T cells (not recorded which). The source of this sequence is a man aged 18 to 30 in good health. Donor details come from another sample of the same person, matched by shared clones.

The CDR3 protein sequence reads: CASSPEWGEQFF. The V gene is TRBV12-3 or TRBV12-4 and the J gene is TRBJ2-1. From its cysteine to its phenylalanine, the CDR3 spans 12 amino acids. The DNA is not on file.